One T cell receptor (beta chain) is described in this entry. TCRdb independently ran MiXCR on the RT-PCR reads; one entry per CDR3 protein. Of about a million distinct CDR3 sequences in the sample, approximately 19% were seen once. These data originate in a study of patients and donors after allogeneic stem cell transplantation. The CDR3 has 12 amino acids. Germline V gives CDR1 LNHDA, CDR2 SQIVND (reference sequence). Trimming cost V 5 bases and J 5 bases, with 10 bases left between them. V usage is TRBV19 and J usage is TRBJ2-7, with D perhaps TRBD1 (5 bases). The clonotype comes from a human donor who was either an allogeneic HSCT recipient or a stem cell or donor lymphocyte infusion donor (not recorded which). It is not recorded whose cells these are; they may come from a transplant donor. The sequencing input was blood, either unsorted or a sorted T cell fraction (not recorded which). CDR3 coding DNA: TGTGCCAGTAGTGCTAGGGGCAACGAGCAGTACTTC. Translated, it gives CASSARGNEQYF.